This paragraph covers one T cell receptor beta chain sequence. Its antigen is still unknown. The record has no base qualities; no much larger clone is one base away. This entry belongs to a study of cytomegalovirus exposure and HLA in healthy donors (TCRdb year 2017). For the study in its entirety: According to an earlier analysis of 587 of the donors, about 179 million T cells yielded 117 million unique TCR beta sequences and 250 to 350 Gb of sequence data. In addition to the first cohort of approximately 670 subjects, a separate validation cohort of approximately 130 different subjects was used. The study used immunosequencing to profile the T cell repertoires of hundreds of subjects and linked those repertoires to cytomegalovirus serostatus. Rather than drawing on any new phenotypic data, the later analysis identified candidate immune exposures from TCR beta sequences and the way those sequences occurred across donors. Of the roughly 410 genotyped donors, 81% were placed in the genetic ancestry cluster associated with self-reported Caucasian donors. Several DR-DQ haplotypes were handled as single units for association and clustering, since linkage in the cohort was strong. The number of donors typed differed by locus, with about 620-630 for A, B, C, DRB1 and DQB1, more than 500 for DQA1, approximately 570 for DPA1, and approximately 470 for DPB1. An earlier analysis of around 540 of the donors applied high-throughput TCR beta sequencing to assess whether each TCR beta V gene segment acted as functional or pseudogenic. The study combined high-throughput TCR immunosequencing, statistical association of individual TCRs with disease status, and machine learning to predict cytomegalovirus infection status. In a later genetic analysis, genome-wide SNP genotypes for about 55% of the roughly 670 donors were used, and that subset was treated as a discovery cohort. Class I and class II HLA loci were covered by the typing at four-digit resolution. Donor age, sex, ethnicity and CMV serostatus were compiled together with the repertoire data. A later analysis re-analyzed previously published TCR beta repertoires from 660 or so donors and added high-resolution HLA genotyping to study TCR occurrence patterns. An early release covering 500 to 750 HLA-typed donors comprised approximately 290 gigabases of sequencing data and roughly 85 million unique TCR sequences. On average, around 200,000 unique TCR beta nucleotide sequences were sequenced per donor among 350 to 400 genotyped donors of the cohort, with about 17% of those sequences being non-productive. Every repertoire in the discovery cohort had been generated on one and the same sequencing platform. The study aimed to test whether signatures of past pathogen exposure could be identified by cataloging public T cell receptors. The study at large found these results: A further reported finding was that TCR beta sequences accurately predicted the HLA-A and HLA-B alleles for most subjects in the first cohort. Sequencing depth was assumed to be roughly uniform across donors in the presence/absence analyses, though that assumption may not hold. In a later analysis, most CMV-associated TCR beta chains were found to appear HLA-restricted, with HLA associations seemingly driven largely by CMV exposure. In an earlier analysis of around 600 of the donors, most TCR beta V segments were observed in productive rearrangements about 90% or about 30% of the time, broadly matching IMGT annotations. At a false discovery rate of 0.05, a later analysis linked roughly 17,000 TCR beta sequences to specific HLA alleles. A later analysis found that HLA-associated TCR beta chains were more clonally expanded and had lower generation probabilities than equally common non-associated chains. A total of about 180 TCR beta chains were listed by the study as associated with cytomegalovirus. The cohort was sequenced for TCR beta chains only, and without alpha or paired-chain data the features that could be detected were limited. Most TCR sequences were seen in very few donors, while some public TCRs were found in many individuals. The authors suggested that the approach could potentially be extended to other disease states and immunological phenotypes. Because counts were too low, roughly 18 rarely observed V segments, including chromosome 9 orphons, were left out of the earlier analysis of 587 of the donors. When HLA alleles, especially DR and DQ, strongly co-occurred, attributing TCR associations to individual alleles was difficult. The classifier was reported to diagnose cytomegalovirus status with high specificity and sensitivity in both the original cohort and the validation cohort. Correlated functional status among segregating V segments might reflect linkage disequilibrium, but an unknown experimental factor could not be ruled out. A cluster of highly shared sequence variants was judged likely to represent a technical artifact of the sequencing pipeline. Immune exposure information for the cohort was limited to CMV serostatus. The 87-base-pair reads could not distinguish some IMGT-functional V segments, including TRBV6-2 and TRBV6-3, so those segments were excluded. A later analysis found that TCR association rates varied across HLA loci, with DRB1 alleles showing the most associated TCRs and HLA-C alleles the fewest. A few of the identified cytomegalovirus-associated TCR beta chains were confirmed in vitro to be specific for cytomegalovirus antigens. An association between a missense DCLRE1C variant and V-gene and J-gene trimming of TCR beta chains was found in a later genetic analysis and replicated in an independent cohort. A later genetic analysis reported fewer N-insertions in productive TCRs among donors in an Asian-associated ancestry cluster than the approximately 670-donor mean. A later analysis reported that several top co-occurrence clusters appeared linked to parvovirus B19, influenza, CMV and Epstein-Barr virus. HLA typing was unavailable for some donors at each locus, so association tests used only the typed subset.

The cohort consisted of 666 healthy bone marrow donors. At the time of sampling, all cohort members were nominally healthy, though unrecorded immune exposures were likely present. The donor was CMV seronegative and was included in the group of about 350 seronegative cohort members. A peripheral blood sample was provided by each donor, and peripheral blood mononuclear cells were used for TCR beta sequencing. Genomic DNA was extracted from the blood cell samples with the Qiagen DNeasy Blood Extraction Kit. Library creation used the immunoSEQ multiplex PCR assay. A mixture of 60 forward primers for TCR Vbeta segments and 13 reverse primers for TCR Jbeta segments was used in the multiplex PCR. The CDR3 region of rearranged TCR beta genes was amplified from genomic DNA with a multiplex PCR assay. The amplified TCR beta libraries were sequenced on the Illumina HiSeq System as 87-base-pair reads. The authors' analysis ran thus. Across the 640 or so repertoires, a later analysis counted tens of millions of unique TCR beta chains, 9.5 million to 13 million of which were shared by at least two donors. To remove PCR and sequencing errors, raw reads were error-corrected and collapsed into unique sequences using a nearest-neighbor algorithm that merged closely related sequences. To assign V, D and J gene segments, CDR3 sequences were aligned to IMGT reference sequences. For a sequence to be retained, a match of at least six nucleotides to both a V gene segment and a J gene segment was required. A rearrangement was called productive if the CDR3 had no stop codons and remained in frame with V and J, and every other rearrangement was called non-productive. CDR3 was defined according to IMGT convention as the region running from the second conserved V-encoded cysteine to the conserved J-encoded phenylalanine. Sequences without an unambiguous match to a single V gene segment were excluded from the earlier analysis of about 600 of the donors. An earlier analysis of approximately 590 of the donors classified V segments as functional when productive rearrangements were above 56.7% and as segregating when the standard deviation between donors was above 5%. A statistical classification framework was built to diagnose cytomegalovirus status from the catalog of TCR beta chain sequences. V and J gene assignment, in a later analysis, came from comparing TCR nucleotide sequences with IMGT/GENE-DB human TR gene sequences. The TCRdist pipeline was used in a later analysis to assign CDR3 sequences and most-parsimonious VDJ recombination scenarios. A later analysis defined each TCR beta chain by its CDR3 amino acid sequence plus V-gene family, and excluded reads lacking a unique V-gene family. To address suspected cross-contamination and a sequencing artifact, a later analysis removed 592 highly shared, low-generation-probability nucleotide sequences. In a later analysis, a clonal expansion index was calculated for each public chain from normalized within-repertoire ranks of inferred template counts. In a later analysis, generation probabilities were computed with a VDJ recombination model fitted to out-of-frame rearrangements, and the resulting probabilities were checked against IGoR. A later analysis scored TCR-TCR, TCR-HLA and TCR-CMV co-occurrence with hypergeometric tests, applying a repertoire-size bias correction to TCR pairs. In a later analysis, false discovery rates were estimated by permuting HLA or CMV assignments 20 times. In a later analysis, co-occurring TCRs were grouped using DBSCAN, and TCRdist sequence similarity was added for clustering within HLA-allele-positive subsets. For co-occurrence clustering, repertoires with fewer than 30,000 or more than 120,000 public chains were excluded, along with about five repertoires with anomalous nucleotide sharing. TCRdb obtained this table from immuneACCESS and retained in-frame rearrangements with V and J assigned. These tables miss some clones; where compared with another copy, unresolved V genes account for less than half of the shortfall, and the remainder is unexplained. V, J and clone size derive from that table, while D and trimming were established from the DNA sequence. The sample records some 85,000 clones, 65% to 85% of which are singletons. The leading ten clones occupy around 2.3% of the sample.

In the germline V gene (reference sequence), CDR1 corresponds to MNHEY and CDR2 to SMNVEV. From its cysteine to its phenylalanine, the CDR3 spans 11 amino acids. Of all the DNA, just the CDR3 is kept, 33 bases in frame from base 1. The germline ends are 4 bases apart after V is trimmed by 4 bases and J by 3 bases. The TCR originated in a man between 18 and 29 years old in good health and CMV-seronegative. Sequencing input: PBMCs. Recombination joined TRBV27 with TRBJ2-7, with the identity of the D gene unclear. CDR3 region: CASSSNYEQYF. The DNA is as follows: TGTGCCAGCAGTTCCAACTACGAGCAGTACTTC.